These 29 T cell receptor beta chains share one sample of origin, sequenced in a study of graft-versus-host responses after intestinal transplantation. Measured with immunoSEQ multiplex PCR; TCRdb has only the in-frame clones, and not every one. The data show fewer than 100,000 clones, 86% seen once. The specimen was PBMCs, collected 255 days after intestinal transplant. These receptors all stem from a human patient who received an intestinal transplant, so some T cells may come from the graft donor.

The chain combines TRBV5-1 with TRBJ1-2, with TRBD1 as a possible D gene (5 bases). V dropped 4 bases and J dropped 2 bases, with 12 bases sitting between them. The CDR3 is 14 amino acids. Germline-derived CDR1 and CDR2 are SGHRS and YFSETQ. The CDR3 region has the DNA TGCGCCAGCAGCCCCGGGGACTTCAACTATGGCTACACCTTC. The encoded protein is CASSPGDFNYGYTF.

This clone was recorded only once. The chain is built from TRBV7-2 and TRBJ1-1, with 9 bases identical to TRBD1. V dropped 5 bases and J dropped 6; count of bases not matched to a gene: 10. The CDR3 has 15 amino acids. Germline V gene lookup returns CDR1 SGHTA and CDR2 FQGNSA. The CDR3 DNA reads as TGTGCCAGCAGCCCGGGACAGGGTATCAGGGCTGAAGCTTTCTTT. Translated, it gives CASSPGQGIRAEAFF.

This rearrangement joins TRBV28 to TRBJ1-1; a weak D match, TRBD1 (5 bases). Per germline, CDR1 MDHEN and CDR2 SYDVKM. This CDR3 has 12 residues. V lost 4 bases and J lost 7, with 10 bases in between. This chain's CDR3 is CASSWGEGEAFF. Written as DNA, the CDR3 is TGTGCCAGCAGTTGGGGGGAAGGTGAAGCTTTCTTT.

The chain has TRBV28 and TRBJ1-5; 9 positions agree with TRBD1. V was clipped by 8 bases and J by 3 bases; unmatched bases: 17. Germline loops: CDR1 MDHEN, CDR2 SYDVKM. CDR3 length equals 18 residues. CDR3 in amino acids: CASGRTGGQITDNQPQHF. CDR3 DNA: TGTGCCAGCGGTAGAACAGGGGGCCAAATAACGGACAATCAGCCCCAGCATTTT.

This chain joins TRBV14 and TRBJ1-1, with D hard to call. Germline assignment: CDR1 SGHDN and CDR2 FVKESK. This CDR3 is built from 13 residues. The V end lost 5 bases, the J end lost 0 bases, and 7 bases lay between the germline ends. CDR3 nucleotides: TGTGCCAGCAGCACTACACTGAACACTGAAGCTTTCTTT. Its translation: CASSTTLNTEAFF. The variable domain in full, completed from reference TRBV14 and TRBJ1-1, reads EAGVTQFPSHSVIEKGQTVTLRCDPISGHDNLYWYRRVMGKEIKFLLHFVKESKQDESGMPNNRFLAERTGGTYSTLKVQPAELEDSGVYFCASSTTLNTEAFFGQGTRLTVV.

The chain recombines TRBV2 with TRBJ2-5; D gene ambiguous. Trimming pared 6 bases from V and 4 bases from J, leaving 18 bases between. This CDR3 region has 15 residues. The germline gives CDR1 SNHLY, CDR2 FYNNEI. As DNA, the CDR3 is TGTGCCAGCAGGGTAATACTGGAATCGGGAGAGACCCAGTACTTC. Its translation: CASRVILESGETQYF.

V is TRBV2 and J is TRBJ1-1; the match to TRBD1 covers 8 bases. There are 14 residues in the CDR3. The V gene's germline CDR1 is SNHLY and CDR2 FYNNEI. J was trimmed by 6 bases and V by 7 bases; bases with no gene match: 10. The CDR3 spells CASIPFHRGSEAFF. The CDR3 nucleotides are TGTGCCAGCATCCCCTTTCACAGGGGGTCTGAAGCTTTCTTT.

This chain uses TRBV6-6 with TRBJ1-2; no firm D call. V lost 0 bases and J 8 bases, leaving 13 bases between the germline ends. Germline V gene sequence: CDR1 MNHNY, CDR2 SVGAGI (reference sequence). CDR3 length equals 14 residues. In DNA, the CDR3 is TGTGCCAGCAGTTACTCCCCTGGGTTGCGCGGCTACACCTTC. Encoded protein: CASSYSPGLRGYTF.

The chain is built from TRBV7-3 and TRBJ1-2, with 8 positions matching TRBD1. The germline V gene has CDR1 SGHTA and CDR2 FQGTGA. V dropped 4 bases and J dropped 5; count of bases not matched to a gene: 9. The CDR3 loop spans 15 amino acids. Here the CDR3 DNA reads TGTGCCAGCAGCTCCGGACAGGGAAGAACTTATGGCTACACCTTC. Amino acid sequence: CASSSGQGRTYGYTF.

The chain has TRBV5-1 and TRBJ2-2, with TRBD2 matching 9 bases. The V gene's germline CDR1 is SGHRS and CDR2 YFSETQ. Trimming took 0 bases from V and 8 from J; bases not matched to a gene: 5. The CDR3 is 15 amino acids. In nucleotides, the CDR3 is TGCGCCAGCAGCTTGGCTAGCGGGGCCTCGGGGGAGCTGTTTTTT. Translation gives CASSLASGASGELFF.

This clone was seen a single time. The J gene is TRBJ1-1, the V gene TRBV6-5; no reliable D call. V lost 4 bases and J 0 bases, leaving 3 bases between the germline ends. The germline V gene has CDR1 MNHEY and CDR2 SVGAGI. CDR3 length: 12 amino acids. In nucleotides, the CDR3 is TGTGCCAGCAGTTCCATGAACACTGAAGCTTTCTTT. It specifies CASSSMNTEAFF.

The chain is built from TRBV11-1 and TRBJ2-3; no firm D call. The CDR3 loop spans 10 amino acids. Germline V gene data show CDR1 as SGHAT and CDR2 as FQDESV (reference sequence). Trimming shortened V by 5 bases and J by 3 bases, and 0 bases separated the two germline ends. CDR3 in DNA: TGTGCCAGCAGCACAGATACGCAGTATTTT. Translated: CASSTDTQYF.

The chain couples TRBV4-1 to TRBJ1-1; maybe TRBD1 (5 bases). Germline V gives CDR1 MGHRA, CDR2 YSYEKL. Trimming pared 4 bases from V and 5 bases from J, leaving 11 bases between. The CDR3 loop spans 13 amino acids. CDR3: CASSPSGRTEAFF. The CDR3 DNA follows: TGCGCCAGCAGCCCTTCAGGGCGGACTGAAGCTTTCTTT.

The rearrangement joins TRBV5-6 to TRBJ2-1; 9 nucleotides line up with TRBD2. Germline CDR1 reads SGHDT; CDR2 reads YYEEEE. Trimming cost V 3 bases and J 0 bases; bases outside gene matches: 4. The CDR3 extends over 16 amino acids. CDR3 coding DNA: TGTGCCAGCAGCTCGTTAGCGGGGGCCTCCTACAATGAGCAGTTCTTC. It is translated as CASSSLAGASYNEQFF. Full variable domain (rest looked up from reference TRBV5-6 and TRBJ2-1): DAGVTQSPTHLIKTRGQQVTLRCSPKSGHDTVSWYQQALGQGPQFIFQYYEEEERQRGNFPDRFSGHQFPNYSSELNVNALLLGDSALYLCASSSLAGASYNEQFFGPGTRLTVL.

This chain joins TRBV2 and TRBJ2-5, with D possibly matching TRBD1 (5 bases). CDR1 is SNHLY, CDR2 FYNNEI, per germline. Trimming left V 7 bases short and J 5 bases short, with 20 bases between. The CDR3 is made up of 15 amino acids. This CDR3 is CASIQGLNQGETQYF. The CDR3 bases are TGTGCCAGCATCCAGGGCTTGAACCAAGGGGAGACCCAGTACTTC.

This chain uses TRBV5-1 with TRBJ1-5; D gene unclear. The germline V gene has CDR1 SGHRS and CDR2 YFSETQ. V was cut by 0 bases and J by 0 bases, with 13 bases left in between. CDR3 length: 17 amino acids. CDR3 coding DNA: TGCGCCAGCAGCTTGGGGGCAGGAGTCTCTAGCAATCAGCCCCAGCATTTT. Its protein product is CASSLGAGVSSNQPQHF.

The V call is TRBV5-1, the J call TRBJ1-6; 8 nucleotides line up with TRBD1. The CDR3 length is 15 residues. Germline V gene sequence: CDR1 SGHRS, CDR2 YFSETQ. J gave up 9 bases and V 0 bases, and 5 bases lay outside the gene matches. The CDR3 spells CASSLDPGGGSPLHF. In DNA form, the CDR3 reads TGCGCCAGCAGCTTGGATCCAGGGGGCGGTTCACCCCTCCACTTT.

The chain combines TRBV5-1 with TRBJ2-2; D is unclear. V was trimmed by 0 bases and J by 8 bases, leaving 11 bases between them. Germline CDR1 reads SGHRS; CDR2 reads YFSETQ. The CDR3 covers 14 residues. The CDR3 spells CASSLGVDLGELFF. The CDR3, as DNA: TGCGCCAGCAGCTTGGGAGTAGACTTGGGGGAGCTGTTTTTT.

CDR3 sequence reads: CASSLGQGNSGNTIYF. The CDR3 nucleotides read TGTGCCAGCAGCTTGGGACAGGGGAACTCTGGAAACACCATATATTTT. The chain employs TRBV5-6 and TRBJ1-3; 8 bases are a match to TRBD1. CDR3 length equals 16 residues. With V trimmed by 0 bases and J by 0 bases, 2 bases remained unmatched. Germline CDR1 and CDR2: SGHDT and YYEEEE.

The gene calls are TRBV6-5 and TRBJ2-5; TRBD1 agrees at 10 bases. The germline V gene encodes CDR1 MNHEY and CDR2 SVGAGI. V lost 5 bases to trimming and J lost 4 bases; unmatched junction nucleotides: 4. This CDR3 is built from 14 residues. DNA of the CDR3: TGTGCCAGCAGTCCGGGACAGGGGATAGAGACCCAGTACTTC. This gives the protein CASSPGQGIETQYF.

The gene calls are TRBV4-1 and TRBJ1-3, with D possibly matching TRBD1 (6 bases). CDR1 and CDR2 from the germline V gene are MGHRA and YSYEKL. Trimming shortened V by 0 bases and J by 1 base, and 10 bases separated the two germline ends. This CDR3 is built from 16 residues. This CDR3 is CASSQETGLSGNTIYF. In DNA form, the CDR3 reads TGCGCCAGCAGCCAAGAAACAGGGTTATCTGGAAACACCATATATTTT.

The chain couples TRBV4-2 to TRBJ2-5; TRBD1 matches 7 bases. The trim removed 4 bases at V and 0 bases at J, leaving 5 bases unmatched. CDR3 length: 15 residues. Germline values: CDR1 LGHNA, CDR2 YNFKEQ. The CDR3 loop is CASSRGQQDQETQYF. In nucleotides, the CDR3 is TGTGCCAGCAGCCGGGGACAGCAAGACCAAGAGACCCAGTACTTC.

This clone was observed a handful of times. V usage is TRBV28 and J usage is TRBJ2-7; 7 nucleotides align to TRBD1. Losses at the gene ends were 5 bases for V and 5 bases for J; bases not matched to a gene: 12. In germline, CDR1 is MDHEN, CDR2 SYDVKM. CDR3 size: 15 residues. In nucleotides, the CDR3 is TGTGCCAGCAGTACCCAAACAGGGGTGGGCAACGAGCAGTACTTC. It codes for CASSTQTGVGNEQYF.

This chain joins TRBV27 and TRBJ2-7, with 10 nucleotides matching TRBD1. The J segment lost 0 bases and the V segment lost 8 bases, leaving 7 bases of the junction unmatched. CDR1 and CDR2 (germline): MNHEY, SMNVEV (reference sequence). The CDR3 length is 15 residues. As DNA, the CDR3 is TGTGCCAGCGCGACCGGGACAGGGGTCTCCTACGAGCAGTACGTC. Translating it yields CASATGTGVSYEQYV.

This rearrangement joins TRBV4-2 to TRBJ1-4; 12 nucleotides line up with TRBD1. Germline lookup yields CDR1 LGHNA and CDR2 YNFKEQ. The CDR3 loop spans 15 amino acids. J lost 9 bases, V lost 5 bases, and 7 bases had no gene match. The CDR3 region is CASSGPGQGAKKLFF. The CDR3 DNA is TGTGCCAGCAGCGGCCCGGGACAGGGGGCAAAAAAACTGTTTTTT.

This chain links TRBV2 with TRBJ2-7, with unresolved D. The CDR3 has 13 residues. The V and J ends lost 10 bases and 3 bases respectively, with 16 bases between them. Germline assignment: CDR1 SNHLY and CDR2 FYNNEI. The CDR3 DNA sequence: TGTGCCATTCGGGCAGTCAGTATCTACGAGCAGTACTTC. This translates into CAIRAVSIYEQYF.

The chain combines TRBV28 with TRBJ1-2; no reliable D call. Germline lookup yields CDR1 MDHEN and CDR2 SYDVKM. This CDR3 is built from 15 residues. Trimming stripped 7 bases from V and 4 bases from J, with 19 bases between. The CDR3 loop is CASKARDPSIYGYTF. The CDR3 DNA follows: TGTGCCAGCAAAGCGCGGGATCCCTCCATCTATGGCTACACCTTC.

The CDR3 reads CAIRTGFGADTQYF. The CDR3 bases are TGTGCCATCAGAACAGGGTTCGGGGCAGATACGCAGTATTTT. The V and J genes are TRBV10-3 and TRBJ2-3; a weak D match, TRBD1 (6 bases). The CDR3 runs to 14 residues. Germline CDR1 reads ENHRY; CDR2 reads SYGVKD. Trimming left V 6 bases short and J 4 bases short, with 14 bases between.

This clone came up a few times. The V and J genes are TRBV28 and TRBJ2-5; TRBD2 matches at 13 bases. The better agreement between TRBJ2-7 and the DNA end casts doubt on the J call. Germline assignment: CDR1 MDHEN and CDR2 SYDVKM. The CDR3 totals 12 residues. The CDR3 coding sequence is TGTGCCAGAAGACTAGCGGGAGGCGAGCAGTACTTC. Translated, it gives CARRLAGGEQYF.